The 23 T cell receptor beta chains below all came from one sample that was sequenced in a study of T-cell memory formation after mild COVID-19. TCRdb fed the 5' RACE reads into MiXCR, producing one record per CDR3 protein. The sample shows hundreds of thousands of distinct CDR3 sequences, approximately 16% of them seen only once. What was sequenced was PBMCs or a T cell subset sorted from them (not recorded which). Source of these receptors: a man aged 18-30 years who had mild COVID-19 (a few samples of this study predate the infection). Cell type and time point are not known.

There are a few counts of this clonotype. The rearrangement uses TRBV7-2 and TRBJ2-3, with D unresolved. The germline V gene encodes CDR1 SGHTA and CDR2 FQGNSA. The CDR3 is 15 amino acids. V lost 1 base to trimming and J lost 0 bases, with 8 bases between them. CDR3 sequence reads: CASSLGGPSTDTQYF. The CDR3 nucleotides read TGTGCCAGCAGCTTAGGTGGTCCTAGCACAGATACGCAGTATTTT.

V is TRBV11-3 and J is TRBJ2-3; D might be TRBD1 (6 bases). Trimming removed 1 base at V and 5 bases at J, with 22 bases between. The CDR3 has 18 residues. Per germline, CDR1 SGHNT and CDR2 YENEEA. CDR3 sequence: CASSLAQGGTARGDTQYF. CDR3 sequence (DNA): TGTGCCAGCAGCTTAGCACAAGGGGGAACGGCCCGTGGAGATACGCAGTATTTT.

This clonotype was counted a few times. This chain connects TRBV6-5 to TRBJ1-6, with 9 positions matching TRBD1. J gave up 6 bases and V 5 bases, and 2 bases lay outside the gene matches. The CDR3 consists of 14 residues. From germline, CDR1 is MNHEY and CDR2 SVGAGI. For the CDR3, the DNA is TGTGCCAGCAGTCCGGACAGGGGTAATTCACCCCTCCACTTT. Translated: CASSPDRGNSPLHF.

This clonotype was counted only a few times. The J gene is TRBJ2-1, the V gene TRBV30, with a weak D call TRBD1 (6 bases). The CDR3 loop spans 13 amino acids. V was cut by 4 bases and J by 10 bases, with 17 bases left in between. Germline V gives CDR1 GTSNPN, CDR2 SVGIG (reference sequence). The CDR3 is CAWNRQVSGEQFF. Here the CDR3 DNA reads TGTGCCTGGAATCGACAGGTTTCGGGCGAGCAGTTCTTC.

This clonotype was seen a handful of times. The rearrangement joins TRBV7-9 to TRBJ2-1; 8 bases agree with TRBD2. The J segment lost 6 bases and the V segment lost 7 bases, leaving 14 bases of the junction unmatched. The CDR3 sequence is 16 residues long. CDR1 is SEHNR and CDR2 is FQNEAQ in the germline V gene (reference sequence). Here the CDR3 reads CASTRIGGAMSNEQFF. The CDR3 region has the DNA TGTGCCAGCACCAGGATCGGGGGGGCAATGAGCAATGAGCAGTTCTTC.

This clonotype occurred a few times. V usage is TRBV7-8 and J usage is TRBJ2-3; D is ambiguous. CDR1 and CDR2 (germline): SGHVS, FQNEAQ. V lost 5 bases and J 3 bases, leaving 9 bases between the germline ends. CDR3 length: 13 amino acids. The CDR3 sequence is CASSRPVTDTQYF. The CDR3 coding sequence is TGTGCCAGCAGCCGCCCGGTGACAGATACGCAGTATTTT.

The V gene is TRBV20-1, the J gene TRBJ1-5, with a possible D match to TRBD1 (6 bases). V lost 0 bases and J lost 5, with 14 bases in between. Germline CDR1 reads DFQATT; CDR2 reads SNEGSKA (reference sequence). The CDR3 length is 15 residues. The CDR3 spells CSARDLGGQHQPQHF. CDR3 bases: TGCAGTGCTAGAGATCTCGGGGGCCAACATCAGCCCCAGCATTTT.

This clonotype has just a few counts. The DNA of the CDR3 is TGTGCCACCAGTGCTAGCGTGCACAATGAGCAGTTCTTC. This translates into CATSASVHNEQFF. The J gene is TRBJ2-1, the V gene TRBV24-1; a weak D match, TRBD2 (6 bases). This CDR3 has 13 amino acids. Germline-derived CDR1 and CDR2 are KGHDR and SFDVKD. Trimming took off 5 bases at V and 5 bases at J, with 9 bases between the two ends.

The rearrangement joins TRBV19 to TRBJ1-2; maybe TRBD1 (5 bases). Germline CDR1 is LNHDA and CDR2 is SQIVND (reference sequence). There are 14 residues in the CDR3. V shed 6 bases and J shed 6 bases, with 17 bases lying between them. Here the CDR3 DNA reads TGTGCCAGTAGCATGAGACAGCGGGGAGATGGCTACACCTTC. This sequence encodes CASSMRQRGDGYTF.

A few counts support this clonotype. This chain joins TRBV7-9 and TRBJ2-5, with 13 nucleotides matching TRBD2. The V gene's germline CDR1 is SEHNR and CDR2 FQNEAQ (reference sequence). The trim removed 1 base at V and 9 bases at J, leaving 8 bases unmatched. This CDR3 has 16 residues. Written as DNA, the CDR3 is TGTGCCAGCAGCTTAGGACTAGCGGGGGGCCAAGAATCCCAGTACTTC. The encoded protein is CASSLGLAGGQESQYF.

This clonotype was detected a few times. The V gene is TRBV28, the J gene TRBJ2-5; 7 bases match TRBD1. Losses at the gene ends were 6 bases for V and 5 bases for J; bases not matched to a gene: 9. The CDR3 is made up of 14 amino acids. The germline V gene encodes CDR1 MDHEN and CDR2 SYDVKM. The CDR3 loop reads CASSSTQGWETQYF. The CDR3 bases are TGTGCCAGCAGCTCAACACAGGGGTGGGAGACCCAGTACTTC.

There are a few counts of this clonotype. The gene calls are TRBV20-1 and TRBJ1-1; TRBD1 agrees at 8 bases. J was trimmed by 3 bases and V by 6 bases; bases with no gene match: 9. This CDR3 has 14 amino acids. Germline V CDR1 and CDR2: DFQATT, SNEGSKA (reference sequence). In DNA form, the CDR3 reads TGCAGTGCCGGGGACAGGCGGGCGTACACTGAAGCTTTCTTT. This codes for CSAGDRRAYTEAFF.

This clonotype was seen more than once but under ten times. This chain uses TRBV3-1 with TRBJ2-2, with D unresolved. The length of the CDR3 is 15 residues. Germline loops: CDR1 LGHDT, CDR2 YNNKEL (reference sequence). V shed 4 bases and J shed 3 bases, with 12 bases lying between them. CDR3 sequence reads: CASSPLTRYTGELFF. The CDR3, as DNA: TGTGCCAGCAGCCCACTCACAAGATACACCGGGGAGCTGTTTTTT.

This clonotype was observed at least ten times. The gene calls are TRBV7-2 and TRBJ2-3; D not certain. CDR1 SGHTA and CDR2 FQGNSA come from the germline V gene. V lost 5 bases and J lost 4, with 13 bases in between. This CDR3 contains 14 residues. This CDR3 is CASSKNRPADTQYF. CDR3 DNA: TGTGCCAGCAGCAAGAACCGGCCGGCAGATACGCAGTATTTT.

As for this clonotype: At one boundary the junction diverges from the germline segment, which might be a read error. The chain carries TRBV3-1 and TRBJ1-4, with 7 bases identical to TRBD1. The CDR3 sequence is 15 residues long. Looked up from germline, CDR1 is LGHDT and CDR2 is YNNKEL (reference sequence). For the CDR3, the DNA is TGTGCCAGCAGCCAAGATCTCACGGCGTTTCAGGGACAGCTTTTT. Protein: CASSQDLTAFQGQLF.

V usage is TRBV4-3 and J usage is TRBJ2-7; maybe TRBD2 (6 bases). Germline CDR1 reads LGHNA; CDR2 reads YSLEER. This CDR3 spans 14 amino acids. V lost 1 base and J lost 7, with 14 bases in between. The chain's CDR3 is CASSQGGELAEQYF. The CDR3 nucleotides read TGCGCCAGCAGCCAAGGAGGGGAACTAGCAGAGCAGTACTTC.

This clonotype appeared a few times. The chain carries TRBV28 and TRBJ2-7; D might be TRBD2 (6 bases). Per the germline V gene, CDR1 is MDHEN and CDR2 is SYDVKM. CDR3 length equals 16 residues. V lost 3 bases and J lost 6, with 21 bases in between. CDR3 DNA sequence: TGTGCCAGCAGTTTCCCGGCGGGGATGGAGCGCGGCGAGCAGTACGTC. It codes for CASSFPAGMERGEQYV.

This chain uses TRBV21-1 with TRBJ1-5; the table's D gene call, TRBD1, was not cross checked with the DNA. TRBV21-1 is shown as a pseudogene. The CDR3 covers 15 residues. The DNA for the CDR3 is TGTGCCAGCAGCATCTTTAGACAGTACAATCAGCCCCAGCATTTT. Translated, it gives CASSIFRQYNQPQHF.

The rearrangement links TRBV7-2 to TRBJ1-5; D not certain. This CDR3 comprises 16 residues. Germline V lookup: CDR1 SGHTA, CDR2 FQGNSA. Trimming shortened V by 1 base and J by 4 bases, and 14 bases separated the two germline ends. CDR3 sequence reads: CASSLDHGNGNQPQHF. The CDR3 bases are TGTGCCAGCAGCTTAGATCACGGAAATGGGAATCAGCCCCAGCATTTT.

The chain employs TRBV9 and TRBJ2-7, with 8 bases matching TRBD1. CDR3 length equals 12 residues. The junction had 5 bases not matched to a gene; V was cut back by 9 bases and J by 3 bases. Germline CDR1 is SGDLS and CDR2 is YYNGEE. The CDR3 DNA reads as TGTGCCAAGGACAGGGACAACTACGAGCAGTACGTC. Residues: CAKDRDNYEQYV.

The CDR3 spells CASSLLGQGNQPQHF. CDR3 DNA: TGTGCCAGCAGTTTATTGGGACAGGGCAATCAGCCCCAGCATTTT. The genes are TRBV12-3 or TRBV12-4 and TRBJ1-5, with 8 bases matching TRBD1. V gave up 2 bases and J gave up 2 bases; unmatched junction bases: 2. This CDR3 spans 15 amino acids.

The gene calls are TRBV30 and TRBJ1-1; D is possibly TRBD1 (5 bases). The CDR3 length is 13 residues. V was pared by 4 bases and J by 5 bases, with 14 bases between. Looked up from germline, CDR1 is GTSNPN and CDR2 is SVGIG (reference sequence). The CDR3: CAWNGQGGTEAFF. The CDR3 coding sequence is TGTGCCTGGAATGGGCAGGGAGGGACTGAAGCTTTCTTT.

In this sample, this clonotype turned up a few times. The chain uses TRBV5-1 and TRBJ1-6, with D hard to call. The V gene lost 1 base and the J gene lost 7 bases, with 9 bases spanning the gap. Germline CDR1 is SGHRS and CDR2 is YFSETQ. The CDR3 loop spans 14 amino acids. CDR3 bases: TGCGCCAGCAGCTTGCAGCCGTCCAATTCACCCCTCCACTTT. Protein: CASSLQPSNSPLHF.